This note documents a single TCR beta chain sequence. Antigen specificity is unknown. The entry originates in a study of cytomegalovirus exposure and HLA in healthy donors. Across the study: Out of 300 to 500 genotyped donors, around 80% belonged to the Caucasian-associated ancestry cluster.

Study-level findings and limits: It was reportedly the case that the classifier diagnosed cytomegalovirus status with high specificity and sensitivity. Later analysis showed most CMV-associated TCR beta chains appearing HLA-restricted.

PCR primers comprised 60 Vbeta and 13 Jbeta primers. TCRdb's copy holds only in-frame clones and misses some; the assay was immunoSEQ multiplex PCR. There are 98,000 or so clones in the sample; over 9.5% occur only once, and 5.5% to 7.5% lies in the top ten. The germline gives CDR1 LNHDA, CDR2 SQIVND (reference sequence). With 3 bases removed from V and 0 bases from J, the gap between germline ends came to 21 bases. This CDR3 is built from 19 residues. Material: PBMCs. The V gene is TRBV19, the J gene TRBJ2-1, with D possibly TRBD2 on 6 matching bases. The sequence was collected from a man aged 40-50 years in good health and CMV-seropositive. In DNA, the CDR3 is TGTGCCAGTAGTATTGAGAAAGGGTCTAGCGATATCTCCTACAATGAGCAGTTCTTC. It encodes CASSIEKGSSDISYNEQFF.